The present T cell receptor (beta chain) was sequenced within a study of cytomegalovirus exposure and HLA in healthy donors. General study results and limits: Most observed TCR sequences were rare, whereas some public TCRs were detected in many donors. The authors enumerated some 160 TCR beta chains as linked to cytomegalovirus. One variant, a missense change in DCLRE1C, was linked in a later analysis to TCR beta V- and J-gene trimming. Earlier analysis found most TCR beta V segments productive about 90% or about 30% of the time.

This CDR3 region has 15 residues. Trimming removed 4 bases from V and 0 bases from J; junction bases left unmatched: 2. Germline V gene lookup returns CDR1 KGHSH and CDR2 LQKENI. With 60 Vbeta and 13 Jbeta primers, the PCR was carried out. Produced via immunoSEQ multiplex PCR; TCRdb's table is partial and in-frame only. The sample yields more than 100,000 clones, roughly 66% seen once. For this clone: Its antigen is still unknown.

This clonotype was obtained from a man aged 18 to 30 in good health and CMV-seronegative. The genes are TRBV18 and TRBJ1-4; 7 nucleotides line up with TRBD1. The sequencing input was PBMCs. CDR3 nucleotides: TGTGCCAGCTCACTAGGGACAGCAACTAATGAAAAACTGTTTTTT. This translates into CASSLGTATNEKLFF.